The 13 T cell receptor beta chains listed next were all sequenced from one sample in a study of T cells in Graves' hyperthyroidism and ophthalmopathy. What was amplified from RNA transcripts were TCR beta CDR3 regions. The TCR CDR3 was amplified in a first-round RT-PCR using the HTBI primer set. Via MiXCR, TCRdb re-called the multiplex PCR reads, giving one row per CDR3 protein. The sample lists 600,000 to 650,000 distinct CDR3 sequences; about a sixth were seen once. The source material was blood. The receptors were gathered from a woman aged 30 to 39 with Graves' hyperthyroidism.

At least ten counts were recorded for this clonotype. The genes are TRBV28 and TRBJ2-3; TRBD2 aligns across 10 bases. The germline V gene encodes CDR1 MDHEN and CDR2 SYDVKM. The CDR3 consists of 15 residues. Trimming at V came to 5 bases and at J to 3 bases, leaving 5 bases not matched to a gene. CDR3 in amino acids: CASSIEREGTDTQYF. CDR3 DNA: TGTGCCAGCAGTATCGAGCGGGAGGGAACAGATACGCAGTATTTT.

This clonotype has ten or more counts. CDR3 sequence reads: CSARGQRNTEAFF. The CDR3 nucleotides are TGCAGTGCTAGAGGACAGAGGAACACTGAAGCTTTCTTT. The chain joins TRBV20-1 to TRBJ1-1; D may be TRBD1 (5 bases). The germline V gene has CDR1 DFQATT and CDR2 SNEGSKA (reference sequence). Deletions cut 1 base from V and 1 base from J, with 7 bases between. CDR3 size: 13 residues.

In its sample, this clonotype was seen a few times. CDR3 bases: TGCGCCAGCAGTGAGCCCCGGGTCTCCTACAATGAGCAGTTCTTC. Its protein product is CASSEPRVSYNEQFF. The J gene is TRBJ2-1, the V gene TRBV10-2; no clear D gene. This CDR3 has 15 residues. V shed 2 bases and J shed 0 bases, with 8 bases lying between them. Germline CDR1 WSHSY, CDR2 SAAADI.

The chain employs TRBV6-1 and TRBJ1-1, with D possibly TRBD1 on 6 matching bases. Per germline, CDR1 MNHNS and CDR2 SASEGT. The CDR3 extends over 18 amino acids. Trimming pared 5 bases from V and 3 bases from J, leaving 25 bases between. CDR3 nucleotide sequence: TGTGCCAGCAGTATTAGTAGCTCCAGGGACACCGGGGACACTGAAGCTTTCTTT. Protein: CASSISSSRDTGDTEAFF.

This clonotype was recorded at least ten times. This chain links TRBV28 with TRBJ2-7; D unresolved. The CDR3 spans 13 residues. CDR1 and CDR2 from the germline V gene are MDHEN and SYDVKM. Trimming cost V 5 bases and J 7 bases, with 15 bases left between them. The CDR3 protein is CASSRPPTDEQYF. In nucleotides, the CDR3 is TGTGCCAGCAGTCGCCCCCCGACGGATGAGCAGTACTTC. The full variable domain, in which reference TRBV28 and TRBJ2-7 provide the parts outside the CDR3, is DVKVTQSSRYLVKRTGEKVFLECVQDMDHENMFWYRQDPGLGLRLIYFSYDVKMKEKGDIPEGYSVSREKKERFSLILESASTNQTSMYLCASSRPPTDEQYFGPGTRLTVT.

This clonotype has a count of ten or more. The DNA of the CDR3 is TGTGCCAGCAGCTTAGACACAGGAAGAAGATTCACAGATACGCAGTATTTT. Translation gives CASSLDTGRRFTDTQYF. The V call is TRBV11-2, the J call TRBJ2-3; D possibly corresponds to TRBD1 (5 bases). The CDR3 runs to 17 residues. Germline V lookup: CDR1 SGHAT, CDR2 FQNNGV. The ends were cut back, 0 bases at V and 2 bases at J, with 15 bases in the middle.

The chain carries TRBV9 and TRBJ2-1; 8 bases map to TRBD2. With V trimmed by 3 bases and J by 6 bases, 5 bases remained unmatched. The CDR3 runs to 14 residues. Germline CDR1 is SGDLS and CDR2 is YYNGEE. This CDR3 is CASSGGRSGNEQFF. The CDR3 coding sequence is TGTGCCAGCAGCGGCGGGAGGTCCGGCAATGAGCAGTTCTTC.

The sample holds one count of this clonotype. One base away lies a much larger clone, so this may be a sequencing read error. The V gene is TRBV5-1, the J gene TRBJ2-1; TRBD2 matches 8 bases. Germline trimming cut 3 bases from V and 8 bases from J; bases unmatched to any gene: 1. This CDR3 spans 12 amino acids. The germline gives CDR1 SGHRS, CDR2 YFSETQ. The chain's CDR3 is CASSWRGDEQFF. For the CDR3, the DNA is TGCGCCAGCAGCTGGCGGGGGGATGAGCAGTTCTTC.

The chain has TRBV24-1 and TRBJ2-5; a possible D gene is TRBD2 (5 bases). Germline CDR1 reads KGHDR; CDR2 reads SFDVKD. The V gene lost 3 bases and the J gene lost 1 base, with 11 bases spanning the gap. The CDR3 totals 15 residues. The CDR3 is CATSDHGEPQETQYF. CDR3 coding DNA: TGTGCCACCAGTGATCATGGGGAGCCCCAAGAGACCCAGTACTTC.

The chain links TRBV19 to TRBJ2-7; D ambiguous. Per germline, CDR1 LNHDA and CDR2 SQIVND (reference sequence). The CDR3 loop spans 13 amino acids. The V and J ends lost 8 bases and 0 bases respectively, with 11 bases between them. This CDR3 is CASPFMSSYEQYF. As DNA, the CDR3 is TGTGCCAGTCCCTTTATGAGCTCCTACGAGCAGTACTTC.

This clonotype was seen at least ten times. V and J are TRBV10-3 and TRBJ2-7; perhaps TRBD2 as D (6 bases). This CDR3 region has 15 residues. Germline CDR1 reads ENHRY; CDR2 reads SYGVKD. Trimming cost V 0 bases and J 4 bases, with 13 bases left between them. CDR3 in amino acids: CAISESSLGLYEQYF. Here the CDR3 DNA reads TGTGCCATCAGTGAGTCGAGTCTGGGACTTTACGAGCAGTACTTC.

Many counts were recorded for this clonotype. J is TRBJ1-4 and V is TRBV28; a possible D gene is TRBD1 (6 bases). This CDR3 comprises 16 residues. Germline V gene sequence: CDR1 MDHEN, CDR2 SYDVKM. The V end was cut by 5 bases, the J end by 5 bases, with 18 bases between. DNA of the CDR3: TGTGCCAGCAGTCGCACTCGGACAGTGGCAAATGAAAAACTGTTTTTT. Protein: CASSRTRTVANEKLFF.

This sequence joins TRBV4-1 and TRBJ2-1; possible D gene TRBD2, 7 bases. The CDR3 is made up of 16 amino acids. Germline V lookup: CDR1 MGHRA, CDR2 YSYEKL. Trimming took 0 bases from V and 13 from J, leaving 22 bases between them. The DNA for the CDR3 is TGCGCCAGCAGCCAAGAGGCAGGGGCTAGCGGAACCCAACAGTTCTTC. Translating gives CASSQEAGASGTQQFF.